Each of the 24 T cell receptor beta chains below was sequenced from the same sample in a study of blood T cell dynamics during melanoma immunotherapy. TCRdb's copy holds only in-frame clones and misses some; the assay was immunoSEQ multiplex PCR. Here the sample spans about 8,400 clones, around 83% being singletons. Time point defined: week 3, after first cycle of checkpoint inhibitor. The sequencing here drew on blood, taken from a patient treated with checkpoint blockade. These receptors were obtained from a human donor with melanoma.

The chain employs TRBV19 and TRBJ1-1; a weak D match, TRBD1 (5 bases). This CDR3 comprises 15 residues. CDR1 is LNHDA, CDR2 SQIVND, per germline (reference sequence). V lost 2 bases, J lost 5 bases, and 15 bases lay in between. The CDR3 bases are TGTGCCAGTAGTATAATTGCGGCAGGGAGGACTGAAGCTTTCTTT. This encodes CASSIIAAGRTEAFF.

This clone showed up just once. This chain uses TRBV6-5 with TRBJ1-3; tentatively, D is TRBD1 (5 bases). This CDR3 has 15 amino acids. The V end was cut by 5 bases, the J end by 0 bases, with 11 bases between. CDR1 is MNHEY and CDR2 is SVGAGI in the germline V gene. Here the CDR3 DNA reads TGTGCCAGCAGTACCAGGGATTACTCTGGAAACACCATATATTTT. Residues: CASSTRDYSGNTIYF.

The genes are TRBV28 and TRBJ1-6; the D gene is possibly TRBD1 (5 bases). This CDR3 comprises 12 residues. In germline, CDR1 is MDHEN, CDR2 SYDVKM. V was trimmed by 6 bases and J by 7 bases, leaving 7 bases between them. The CDR3 region is CASRRQNSPLHF. For the CDR3, the DNA is TGTGCCAGCAGACGACAGAATTCACCCCTCCACTTT.

This clone was detected only a few times. This chain uses TRBV5-4 with TRBJ2-7; the D gene is possibly TRBD2 (6 bases). The V end lost 4 bases, the J end lost 3 bases, and 23 bases lay between the germline ends. The V gene's germline CDR1 is SGHNT and CDR2 YYREEE (reference sequence). CDR3 length: 17 amino acids. CDR3 coding DNA: TGTGCCAGCAGCCCTGCCCCGGGGATAGCGGTCCTCTACGAGCAGTACTTC. Its protein is CASSPAPGIAVLYEQYF.

The genes are TRBV6-5 and TRBJ2-7; 7 bases fit TRBD1. J lost 5 bases, V lost 6 bases, and 7 bases had no gene match. This CDR3 has 13 residues. CDR1 is MNHEY, CDR2 SVGAGI, per germline. In DNA, the CDR3 is TGTGCCAGCAGGAGACAGGGTTTCCACGAGCAGTACTTC. It codes for CASRRQGFHEQYF.

The chain has TRBV18 and TRBJ2-2, with D tentatively TRBD1 or TRBD2 (6 bases each). V lost 4 bases and J lost 5, with 14 bases in between. The V gene's germline CDR1 is KGHSH and CDR2 LQKENI. The CDR3 runs 15 residues. The CDR3: CASSQRQGGTGELFF. The CDR3 nucleotides are TGTGCCAGCTCACAAAGACAAGGGGGGACCGGGGAGCTGTTTTTT. Full variable domain (outside the CDR3, taken from reference TRBV18 and TRBJ2-2): NAGVMQNPRHLVRRRGQEARLRCSPMKGHSHVYWYRQLPEEGLKFMVYLQKENIIDESGMPKERFSAEFPKEGPSILRIQQVVRGDSAAYFCASSQRQGGTGELFFGEGSRLTVL.

The J gene is TRBJ2-1, the V gene TRBV5-1, with D tentatively TRBD2 (5 bases). This CDR3 comprises 13 residues. V gave up 4 bases and J gave up 14 bases, with 19 bases separating them. The germline CDR1 and CDR2 sequences are SGHRS and YFSETQ. CDR3: CASSLPGERSKFF. CDR3 DNA: TGCGCCAGCAGCCTCCCTGGGGAGCGGTCAAAGTTCTTC.

This chain links TRBV6-5 with TRBJ2-7; D uncertain. The CDR3 runs 11 residues. Germline CDR1 and CDR2: MNHEY and SVGAGI. With 3 bases removed from V and 6 bases from J, the gap between germline ends came to 6 bases. The CDR3 nucleotides read TGTGCCAGCAGTTATGAGAGCGAGCAGTACTTC. Protein sequence: CASSYESEQYF.

The V and J genes are TRBV2 and TRBJ2-7; 8 bases fit TRBD2. The CDR3 runs to 13 residues. CDR1 is SNHLY, CDR2 FYNNEI, per germline. V lost 6 bases to trimming and J lost 6 bases; unmatched junction nucleotides: 7. The chain's CDR3 is CASSPGLAREQYF. CDR3 nucleotides: TGTGCCAGCAGCCCCGGACTAGCCCGCGAGCAGTACTTC.

The chain links TRBV6-5 to TRBJ2-7; D remains unclear. Trimming pared 1 base from V and 0 bases from J, leaving 7 bases between. Germline loops: CDR1 MNHEY, CDR2 SVGAGI. This CDR3 has 14 residues. The CDR3 is CASSYWGPSYEQYF. The CDR3 DNA follows: TGTGCCAGCAGTTACTGGGGTCCCTCCTACGAGCAGTACTTC.

The chain recombines TRBV7-8 with TRBJ2-5, with D maybe TRBD2 (6 bases). The germline V gene encodes CDR1 SGHVS and CDR2 FQNEAQ. Between the trimmed V and J ends, which lost 6 bases and 3 bases, there was a span of 11 bases. This CDR3 comprises 13 residues. The CDR3 nucleotides are TGTGCCAGCAGGCCCGGCGGGAAAGAGACCCAGTACTTC. The encoded protein is CASRPGGKETQYF.

The rearrangement links TRBV15 to TRBJ1-3, with D possibly matching TRBD1 (5 bases). CDR1 is LNHNV and CDR2 is YYDKDF in the germline V gene (reference sequence). The CDR3 loop spans 15 amino acids. V dropped 1 base and J dropped 0 bases, with 7 bases sitting between them. The CDR3: CATSRGGGSGNTIYF. In nucleotides, the CDR3 is TGTGCCACCAGCAGAGGGGGGGGCTCTGGAAACACCATATATTTT.

In its sample, this clone was seen a few times. The chain is built from TRBV2 and TRBJ2-7; perhaps TRBD2 as D (6 bases). V was cut by 7 bases and J by 6 bases, with 19 bases left in between. This CDR3 has 14 amino acids. Germline CDR1 reads SNHLY; CDR2 reads FYNNEI. The CDR3 loop is CASNRERGFGEQYF. The CDR3 coding sequence is TGTGCCAGCAACCGGGAGAGGGGATTCGGCGAGCAGTACTTC.

V usage is TRBV4-1 and J usage is TRBJ2-7; D is uncertain. Germline V gives CDR1 MGHRA, CDR2 YSYEKL. V was pared by 0 bases and J by 4 bases, with 10 bases between. This CDR3 region has 14 residues. This chain's CDR3 is CASSQDPGRYEQYF. Written as DNA, the CDR3 is TGCGCCAGCAGCCAAGATCCGGGCCGTTACGAGCAGTACTTC.

The chain carries TRBV18 and TRBJ1-1; TRBD1 agrees at 9 bases. Germline CDR1 is KGHSH and CDR2 is LQKENI. The length of the CDR3 is 16 residues. V trimming: 4 bases; J trimming: 0 bases; junction bases outside the gene matches: 6. The CDR3, as DNA: TGTGCCAGCTCACGGGACAGGGCAATTATGAACACTGAAGCTTTCTTT. Its protein product is CASSRDRAIMNTEAFF.

The rearrangement links TRBV5-1 to TRBJ1-3; possible D gene TRBD1, 5 bases. Germline loops: CDR1 SGHRS, CDR2 YFSETQ. The CDR3 has 14 residues. V gave up 5 bases and J gave up 0 bases, with 9 bases separating them. The chain's CDR3 is CASRDISSGNTIYF. CDR3 bases: TGCGCCAGCAGGGACATTAGCTCTGGAAACACCATATATTTT. Supplemented by reference TRBV5-1 and TRBJ1-3, the full variable domain reads KAGVTQTPRYLIKTRGQQVTLSCSPISGHRSVSWYQQTPGQGLQFLFEYFSETQRNKGNFPGRFSGRQFSNSRSEMNVSTLELGDSALYLCASRDISSGNTIYFGEGSWLTVV.

The V gene is TRBV4-1, the J gene TRBJ1-4; D may be TRBD1 (6 bases). This CDR3 contains 15 residues. From germline, CDR1 is MGHRA and CDR2 YSYEKL. Trimming took 4 bases from V and 3 from J, leaving 12 bases between them. The CDR3 sequence is CASSRGGAPNEKLFF. DNA for the CDR3: TGCGCCAGCAGCCGGGGGGGCGCGCCTAATGAAAAACTGTTTTTT.

This clone is a singleton in its sample. J is TRBJ2-1 and V is TRBV4-2, with a weak D call TRBD2 (6 bases). The germline V gene encodes CDR1 LGHNA and CDR2 YNFKEQ. The length of the CDR3 is 14 residues. V lost 4 bases, J lost 5 bases, and 12 bases lay in between. This CDR3 is CASSPSGGHNEQFF. CDR3 nucleotides: TGTGCCAGCAGCCCATCCGGGGGACACAATGAGCAGTTCTTC.

The chain is built from TRBV25-1 and TRBJ1-4; the D is unclear. V gave up 2 bases and J gave up 8 bases, with 15 bases separating them. CDR1 and CDR2 (germline): MGHDK, SYGVNS. This CDR3 has 15 residues. The CDR3 bases are TGTGCCAGCAGTGAAACTGGGAGACTGTCGGAAAAACTGTTTTTT. This translates into CASSETGRLSEKLFF.

The V call is TRBV27, the J call TRBJ2-7; 12 bases are a match to TRBD2. There are 15 residues in the CDR3. Germline values: CDR1 MNHEY, CDR2 SMNVEV (reference sequence). V lost 6 bases and J lost 3; bases outside the gene matches: 6. The CDR3 nucleotides read TGTGCCAGCAGCCCCGGACTAGCGGGGCTCTACGAGCAGTACTTC. It yields the protein CASSPGLAGLYEQYF.

The V and J genes are TRBV11-2 and TRBJ2-7; 13 bases are a match to TRBD2. The CDR3 contains 18 residues. The junction had 14 bases not matched to a gene; V was cut back by 3 bases and J by 6 bases. The germline CDR1 and CDR2 sequences are SGHAT and FQNNGV. CDR3 residues: CASSFAGGTSGILLEQYF. The CDR3 DNA follows: TGTGCCAGCAGCTTCGCGGGCGGGACTAGCGGGATTTTGCTCGAGCAGTACTTC. Complete variable domain (other parts from reference TRBV11-2 and TRBJ2-7): EAGVAQSPRYKIIEKRQSVAFWCNPISGHATLYWYQQILGQGPKLLIQFQNNGVVDDSQLPKDRFSAERLKGVDSTLKIQPAKLEDSAVYLCASSFAGGTSGILLEQYFGPGTRLTVT.

Turning to this clone: The junction and the germline gene differ at one end; a read error may be behind it. The gene calls are TRBV28 and TRBJ1-5, with 8 bases fitting TRBD1. The length of the CDR3 is 17 residues. Germline V gene data show CDR1 as MDHEN and CDR2 as SYDVKM. The DNA for the CDR3 is TGTGCCAGCACCCAATGGCCAGGACAGGGACGCAATAAGCCCCAGCATTTT. As protein: CASTQWPGQGRNKPQHF.

The chain carries TRBV27 and TRBJ2-3, with unresolved D. The ends were cut back, 2 bases at V and 8 bases at J, with 5 bases in the middle. The CDR3 runs 11 residues. Germline values: CDR1 MNHEY, CDR2 SMNVEV (reference sequence). DNA of the CDR3: TGTGCCAGCAGTTTAAGCGTTACGCAGTATTTT. This codes for CASSLSVTQYF.

This rearrangement joins TRBV2 to TRBJ1-5, with a tentative D call TRBD1 (5 bases). CDR3 length equals 17 residues. Trimming shortened V by 4 bases and J by 4 bases, and 20 bases separated the two germline ends. Per the germline V gene, CDR1 is SNHLY and CDR2 is FYNNEI. The DNA of the CDR3 is TGTGCCAGCAGTGGGCCCGGGACTTCCATAGGGAATCAGCCCCAGCATTTT. It yields the protein CASSGPGTSIGNQPQHF. The whole variable domain, remainder taken from reference TRBV2 and TRBJ1-5, is EPEVTQTPSHQVTQMGQEVILRCVPISNHLYFYWYRQILGQKVEFLVSFYNNEISEKSEIFDDQFSVERPDGSNFTLKIRSTKLEDSAMYFCASSGPGTSIGNQPQHFGDGTRLSIL.